Listed below are T cell receptor beta chains from one sample, sequenced in a study of blood T cell repertoires in COVID-19. Produced via immunoSEQ multiplex PCR; TCRdb's table is partial and in-frame only. The data contain 110,000 or so clones, about 83% of them singletons. Sequenced: peripheral blood. Receptors originate from a man aged 55 to 70 with acute or convalescent COVID-19. The conserved cysteine and the conserved F or W are not part of the CDR3 here. A D gene is named only where the DNA matches it firmly.

J | V | D | CDR3
TRBJ1-5 | TRBV6-2/TRBV6-3 | TRBD1 | ASSSGQGRQQPQH
TRBJ2-3 | TRBV11-3 | - | ASSPAGTGADTQY
TRBJ1-3 | TRBV3-1/TRBV3-2 | - | ASSLRFGGGNTIY
TRBJ2-7 | TRBV6-1 | - | ASSEQGIVYEQY
TRBJ2-2 | TRBV2 | TRBD1 | ASSAGGYTGELF
TRBJ1-5 | TRBV6-2/TRBV6-3 | TRBD1 | ASSGQGVNQPQH
TRBJ2-4 | TRBV29-1 | - | SVRQTLAKNIQY
TRBJ2-2 | TRBV7-2 | TRBD2 | ASSFIAGGAGELF
TRBJ1-1 | TRBV2 | TRBD1 | ASSEVEGGNTEAF
TRBJ2-1 | TRBV28 | - | ASSLGRDEQF
TRBJ2-2 | TRBV7-8 | TRBD1 | ASSPTGVNTGELF
TRBJ1-3 | TRBV6-4 | - | ASRTQVLSGNTIY
TRBJ2-7 | TRBV19 | - | ASSPTGTSSYEQY
TRBJ2-7 | TRBV28 | - | ASSSLVNEQY
TRBJ2-1 | TRBV7-9 | - | ASSSGLSSYNEQF
TRBJ2-4 | TRBV29-1 | TRBD2 | SVGLVAKNIQY
TRBJ1-5 | TRBV4-3 | - | ASSQDGGASNQPQH
TRBJ2-5 | TRBV7-2 | - | ASSPATQGQETQY
TRBJ2-1 | TRBV27 | - | ASSLLAGPFGEQF
TRBJ1-5 | TRBV7-9 | TRBD1 | ASSGSGTGGGQPQH
TRBJ2-3 | TRBV10-2 | TRBD2 | ASRGTSVDTQY
TRBJ2-1 | TRBV7-8 | - | ASNPGGVSYNEQF
TRBJ1-4 | TRBV2 | - | ASSPDRTTNEKLF
TRBJ1-2 | TRBV5-6 | TRBD1 | ASSSQGAVYGYT
TRBJ2-7 | TRBV19 | TRBD2 | ASSPGTSGSFKQY
TRBJ1-6 | TRBV12-3/TRBV12-4 | - | ASSPSERSPLH
TRBJ1-1 | TRBV19 | - | ASSSGARGPEAF
TRBJ1-5 | TRBV19 | - | ASSISNASPNQPQH
TRBJ2-2 | TRBV27 | - | ASSSSRGTGELF
TRBJ1-2 | TRBV19 | - | ASTPRAGYGYT
TRBJ2-1 | TRBV7-6 | - | ASNAGETYNEQF
TRBJ2-1 | TRBV28 | - | ASVGPSPYNEQF
TRBJ1-4 | TRBV2 | - | ASTRRGLGATNEKLF
TRBJ2-5 | TRBV29-1 | TRBD1 | SASDRGETQY
TRBJ2-7 | TRBV6-5 | - | ASSYRGTPEQY
TRBJ1-5 | TRBV15 | - | ATSRDHSSQH
TRBJ2-7 | TRBV20-1 | TRBD2 | SASSGDEQY
TRBJ2-5 | TRBV9 | - | ASSAGDPSSGTQY
TRBJ2-2 | TRBV6-5 | TRBD1 | ASSPGTANTGELF
TRBJ2-2 | TRBV19 | TRBD2 | ASSKLRPTSGKTGELF
TRBJ2-7 | TRBV5-1 | TRBD2 | ASSLEWASGIDEQY
TRBJ2-1 | TRBV5-5 | TRBD2 | ASSILGLAGDNEQF
TRBJ2-2 | TRBV4-1 | TRBD2 | ASSQGAGGNTGELF
TRBJ2-2 | TRBV28 | - | ASGSAGQGYTGELF
TRBJ2-3 | TRBV5-4 | - | ASRRAGAKDTQY
TRBJ1-5 | TRBV5-4 | - | ASSPSLGGNQPQH
TRBJ2-3 | TRBV4-3 | - | ASSQGRELDTQY
TRBJ2-2 | TRBV30 | - | AWAGLANTGELF
TRBJ1-2 | TRBV2 | - | ASRGDSYGYT
TRBJ2-1 | TRBV10-3 | TRBD2 | AISRLAQNNEQF
TRBJ2-2 | TRBV19 | TRBD2 | ASSTSGGPQVTGELF
TRBJ2-3 | TRBV5-1 | TRBD2 | ASSFGGFPDTQY
TRBJ2-7 | TRBV27 | TRBD2 | ASSSGTSGAGREQY
TRBJ2-7 | TRBV6-5 | - | ASTGEGYEQY
TRBJ2-1 | TRBV7-9 | TRBD2 | ASSQKHGRVPGAYNEQF
TRBJ1-2 | TRBV5-8 | - | ASSLGSGGYT
TRBJ2-1 | TRBV7-9 | - | ASSPQDEQF
TRBJ1-5 | TRBV3-1/TRBV3-2 | - | ASSQGSGGGNQPQH
TRBJ2-3 | TRBV27 | TRBD2 | ASSPEREGSDTQY
TRBJ2-7 | TRBV27 | - | ASRGSGNSYEQY